The clone carrying this T cell receptor beta chain has a count of ten or more. Its antigen is not identified. This sample is drawn from a study of T-cell memory formation after mild COVID-19. TCR alpha and TCR beta cDNA libraries carrying sample barcodes and UMIs were produced by 5'RACE using constant-segment primers. MiXCR, applied by TCRdb to the 5' RACE reads, yields one record per CDR3 protein. This table holds some 210,000 distinct CDR3 sequences, around 20% found once. Broader study findings: CD4+ clones that contracted lay mainly in CM and EM; CD8+ ones lay in EMRA.

The CDR3 length is 15 residues. V lost 5 bases, J lost 6 bases, and 4 bases stayed unmatched. Germline-derived CDR1 and CDR2 are MNHEY and SVGEGT. The sample consisted of PBMCs or a T cell subset sorted from them (not recorded which). The TCR comes from an adult woman who had mild COVID-19 (a few samples of this study predate the infection). Cell type and time point are not known. V and J are TRBV6-2 or TRBV6-3 and TRBJ2-1; 13 bases fit TRBD2. The CDR3 here is CASSATSGGRNEQFF. The CDR3 nucleotides read TGTGCCAGCAGTGCGACTAGCGGGGGGCGCAATGAGCAGTTCTTC.